This TCR beta chain was documented in a study of blood T cells in healthy people across ages. Background on the study: The template switching approach captured approximately one barcoded beta molecule for every two T cells.

Looked up from germline, CDR1 is DFQATT and CDR2 is SNEGSKA (reference sequence). The V end was cut by 2 bases, the J end by 3 bases, with 5 bases between. This CDR3 is built from 12 residues. Together with a sample-barcoded 5' primer, a J-beta primer mix was included in a second PCR lasting about 7 to 11 cycles. Via MiXCR, TCRdb re-called the 5' RACE reads, giving one row per CDR3 protein. The data contain some 1.6 million distinct CDR3 sequences, roughly 30% of them singletons. A few counts support this clonotype. The sequenced material came from blood. The chain links TRBV20-1 to TRBJ1-5; no definite D call. The sequence was collected from a woman in her thirties in good health. Here the CDR3 reads CSARLFNQPQHF. CDR3 DNA: TGCAGTGCTAGATTGTTCAATCAGCCCCAGCATTTT.